This TCR beta chain is drawn from a study of T cells after posttransplantation cyclophosphamide. Study results and caveats: TRB overlap between skin or GI tissue T cells and blood was limited. Recipient CMV seropositivity and CMV reactivation strongly tracked TRB clonality. Later post-transplant blood repertoires were often dominated by donor CD8+ memory clones.

As regards this clone: Its target is unknown.

In germline, CDR1 is SGHTA, CDR2 FQGNSA. J gave up 5 bases and V 3 bases, and 7 bases lay outside the gene matches. The CDR3 is made up of 15 amino acids. Cells defined as naive were viable CD3+CD4+ or CD3+CD8+ and CCR7+CD45RA+CD45RO-CD95-CD27+CD28+. Peripheral blood was collected from the related graft donor on the marrow donation day. The assay was immunoSEQ multiplex PCR, and TCRdb's table has in-frame clones only and misses some. The sample comprises about 31,000 clones, more than 85% of which are singletons, and 0.095% to 0.12% rests with the top ten. This rearrangement joins TRBV7-2 to TRBJ2-5; 9 nucleotides line up with TRBD2. This receptor was obtained from a man between 25 and 39 years old in good health and a related stem cell transplant donor. The sample taken for sequencing was naive CD4+ T cells sorted from blood. As DNA, the CDR3 is TGTGCCAGCAGCTTGCCAGCGGGGGGAGGGGAGACCCAGTACTTC. This translates into CASSLPAGGGETQYF.